This is a list of T cell receptor beta chains from one sample in a study of control samples from healthy donors and cancer patients. TCRdb's copy holds only in-frame clones and misses some; the assay was immunoSEQ multiplex PCR. The sample gives some 140,000 clones, just under 95% of which show up once; approximately 15% is in the top ten. Sequenced: PBMCs. The receptors shown here come from a man between 60 and 70 years old with colorectal cancer. The CDR3 runs from the conserved cysteine through the conserved F or W. A D gene is named only where the DNA matches it firmly. Clone size is shown for a subset of rows, as once, few, many or a class of expanded clone.

>-|-|TRBV18|TRBJ2-3
TGTGCCAGCTCACCAATGGGGCGCACAGATACGCAGTATTTT
CASSPMGRTDTQYF
>-|-|TRBV6-5|TRBJ1-2
TGTGCCAGCAGTTACTCGAGAGCTAACTATGGCTACACCTTC
CASSYSRANYGYTF
>TRBD1|-|TRBV19|TRBJ2-7
TGTGCCAGTAGCGGGACAGGGGCCTACGAGCAGTACTTC
CASSGTGAYEQYF
>TRBD1|-|TRBV14|TRBJ2-5
TGTGCCAGCAGCCTCCTGACAGGGAAAGAGACCCAGTACTTC
CASSLLTGKETQYF
>TRBD1|once|TRBV18|TRBJ1-2
TGTGCCAGCTCACCACCCCAAGGACAGGGGGCGCGAGGCTACACCTTC
CASSPPQGQGARGYTF
>-|-|TRBV4-3|TRBJ2-4
TGCGCCAGCAGCCAAGATAGGAACATTCAGTACTTC
CASSQDRNIQYF
>TRBD1|-|TRBV27|TRBJ2-7
TGTGCCAGCAGTTTAGGACAGGGGGGATCCTACGAGCAGTACTTC
CASSLGQGGSYEQYF
>-|-|TRBV15|TRBJ1-5
TGTGCCACCAGCAGAGAAGGGCAGGGGAATCAGCCCCAGCATTTT
CATSREGQGNQPQHF
>TRBD1|-|TRBV19|TRBJ1-4
TGTGCCAGTAGCCCCCAGGGGGTTGGTGAAAAACTGTTTTTT
CASSPQGVGEKLFF
>-|-|TRBV9|TRBJ2-5
TGTGCCAGCAGCGTAGGGGAAGTGGGGGGACAAGAGACCCAGTACTTC
CASSVGEVGGQETQYF
>TRBD1|-|TRBV7-9|TRBJ1-2
TGTGCCAGCAGCTTAGATGGGACAGGGAACTATGGCTACACCTTC
CASSLDGTGNYGYTF
>-|-|TRBV5-6|TRBJ1-2
TGTGCCAGCAGCGCGACAGTTGCCTATGGCTACACCTTC
CASSATVAYGYTF
>-|-|TRBV7-2|TRBJ1-2
TGTGCCAGCAGCTCCTCCGGGACACTGAGCGGCTACACCTTC
CASSSSGTLSGYTF
>-|-|TRBV25-1|TRBJ2-7
TGTGCCAGCAGTGCATCGTGGCAGGCGACGGGCGAGCAGTACTTC
CASSASWQATGEQYF
>TRBD2|-|TRBV9|TRBJ2-3
TGTGCCAGCAGCGTAGAGGCTAGCGGGGGGTTCACAGATACGCAGTATTTT
CASSVEASGGFTDTQYF
>-|once|TRBV27|TRBJ2-5
TGTGCCAGCAGTTTAACTCACGGCCGGGAGACCCAGTACTTC
CASSLTHGRETQYF
>-|-|TRBV24-1|TRBJ1-2
TGTGCCACCAGTGATCATAATGGCTACACCTTC
CATSDHNGYTF
>-|once|TRBV19|TRBJ1-5
TGTGCCAGTAGTATTTCATTCAGGGATCAGCCCCAGCATTTT
CASSISFRDQPQHF
>-|-|TRBV30|TRBJ2-3
TGTGCCTGGAGTTTTTTGATAGATACGCAGTATTTT
CAWSFLIDTQYF
>-|-|TRBV18|TRBJ2-1
TGTGCCAGCTCAACCGGATCATACAATGAGCAGTTCTTC
CASSTGSYNEQFF
>-|-|TRBV7-8|TRBJ2-2
TGTGCCAGCAGCTTAAACCCGGACGGGAACACCGGGGAGCTGTTTTTT
CASSLNPDGNTGELFF
>TRBD1|-|TRBV6-5|TRBJ1-5
TGTGCCAGCAGTATCCAGGGGGCTAGCAATCAGCCCCAGCATTTT
CASSIQGASNQPQHF
>-|-|TRBV7-2|TRBJ1-2
TGTGCCAGCAGCCCCCCGCTCCGGGGAGGGGACTATGGCTACACCTTC
CASSPPLRGGDYGYTF
>-|-|TRBV11-2|TRBJ2-7
TGTGCCAGCAGCCCTTGGGAGACTCCTAACGAGCAGTACTTC
CASSPWETPNEQYF
>TRBD2|once|TRBV3-1/TRBV3-2|TRBJ2-7
TGTGCCAGCAGAAGTTCGGGGGGGAACTACGAGCAGTACTTC
CASRSSGGNYEQYF
>TRBD1|-|TRBV7-6|TRBJ2-3
TGTGCCAGCAGCCAAGGGACAGGGGTTCCAGATACGCAGTATTTT
CASSQGTGVPDTQYF
>TRBD2|-|TRBV9|TRBJ2-1
TGTGCCAGCAGCGGTACTAGCGGGGGGTACAATGAGCAGTTCTTC
CASSGTSGGYNEQFF
>-|-|TRBV18|TRBJ2-6
TGTGCCAGCCACAAGGACTCTGGGGCCAACGTCCTGACTTTC
CASHKDSGANVLTF
>TRBD1|few|TRBV11-3|TRBJ2-1
TGTGCCAGCAGCGGCCGGGACAGGGAGGGAAAAAATGAGCAGTTCTTC
CASSGRDREGKNEQFF
>TRBD1|-|TRBV6-1|TRBJ1-6
TGTGCCAGCAGTGAATATCGGCAGGGGGCTACAATTAATTCACCCCTCCACTTT
CASSEYRQGATINSPLHF